The clone carrying this TCR beta chain turned up a few times. This sample is part of a study of shared T cell receptors in the human thymus. Clones were read by immunoSEQ multiplex PCR, and TCRdb kept only the in-frame ones, dropping some. The sample lists hundreds of thousands of clones, over 75% occurring once. The germline V and J ends were trimmed by 7 bases and 10 bases, with 19 bases remaining between them. CDR1 and CDR2 from the germline V gene are SNHLY and FYNNEI. The CDR3 is made up of 14 amino acids. This sample was also put to use in a study of human thymus T cells.

Sequencing was performed on thymocytes. This receptor was identified in a boy in the first two years of life with a congenital heart defect. The J gene is TRBJ1-4, the V gene TRBV2; D gene unclear. CDR3 sequence: CASMEGREWGKLFF. In DNA, the CDR3 is TGTGCCAGCATGGAGGGTAGGGAATGGGGAAAACTGTTTTTT. Complete variable domain (other parts from reference TRBV2 and TRBJ1-4): EPEVTQTPSHQVTQMGQEVILRCVPISNHLYFYWYRQILGQKVEFLVSFYNNEISEKSEIFDDQFSVERPDGSNFTLKIRSTKLEDSAMYFCASMEGREWGKLFFGSGTQLSVL.